The source of this T cell receptor beta chain is a study of T cell responses to AZD1222 COVID-19 vaccine. Deletions cut 0 bases from V and 6 bases from J, with 11 bases between. The CDR3 sequence is 14 residues long. Germline-derived CDR1 and CDR2 are SGHKS and YYEKEE (reference sequence). For this clone: Antigen: not known.

The assay was immunoSEQ multiplex PCR, and TCRdb's table has in-frame clones only and misses some. The sample holds 98,000 or so clones; 75% to 90% are singletons and the top ten take 8% to 9%. Points from the study as a whole: Only after the peak T cell response were repertoires sampled. Receipt of two AZD1222 doses was followed by a rise in Spike-specific TCR breadth and depth.

The TCR sequence derives from an adult in good health. Material: peripheral blood, obtained on day 0 of AZD1222 vaccination. The gene calls are TRBV5-5 and TRBJ2-3, with D hard to call. The CDR3 reads CASSLGIPSDTQYF. As DNA, the CDR3 is TGTGCCAGCAGCTTGGGTATCCCGTCGGATACGCAGTATTTT.